This is a list of T cell receptor beta chains from one sample in a study of blood T cell repertoires in COVID-19. The protocol was immunoSEQ multiplex PCR, while the TCRdb copy is restricted to in-frame clones and leaves out a portion. The sample holds about 300,000 clones; approximately 83% are singletons and the top ten take roughly 2.2%. Sample: PBMCs or T cells enriched from blood (not recorded which). The origin of the receptors is a man aged 30-40 years who had recovered from COVID-19. The CDR3 runs from the conserved cysteine through the conserved F or W. The D gene is left open where the match is weak. Clone size is stated in some rows and not others, as once, few, many or a class when expanded.

d_gene: NA
abundance: NA
j_gene: TRBJ1-2
v_gene: TRBV5-6
CDR3aa: CASTKGQGYYGYTF
CDR3nt: TGTGCCAGCACCAAAGGTCAGGGTTACTATGGCTACACCTTC

d_gene: NA
abundance: NA
j_gene: TRBJ2-2
v_gene: TRBV9
CDR3aa: CASSVDFGTNTGELFF
CDR3nt: TGTGCCAGCAGCGTAGACTTCGGGACGAACACCGGGGAGCTGTTTTTT

d_gene: NA
abundance: NA
j_gene: TRBJ1-5
v_gene: TRBV6-2/TRBV6-3
CDR3aa: CASSPSAGTQPQHF
CDR3nt: TGTGCCAGCAGCCCCTCGGCGGGAACTCAGCCCCAGCATTTT

d_gene: NA
abundance: NA
j_gene: TRBJ2-6
v_gene: TRBV4-2
CDR3aa: CASSQQARGRYGANVLTF
CDR3nt: TGTGCCAGCAGCCAACAGGCCAGGGGAAGGTACGGGGCCAACGTCCTGACTTTC

d_gene: TRBD1
abundance: NA
j_gene: TRBJ2-2
v_gene: TRBV10-3
CDR3aa: CAISRTGANTGELFF
CDR3nt: TGTGCCATCAGCCGGACAGGGGCGAACACCGGGGAGCTGTTTTTT

d_gene: TRBD1
abundance: once
j_gene: TRBJ1-5
v_gene: TRBV2
CDR3aa: CASKDRGSSNQPQHF
CDR3nt: TGTGCCAGCAAGGACAGGGGATCCAGCAATCAGCCCCAGCATTTT

d_gene: TRBD1
abundance: NA
j_gene: TRBJ1-1
v_gene: TRBV11-2
CDR3aa: CASSLDARGTEAFF
CDR3nt: TGTGCCAGCAGCTTAGATGCCAGGGGGACCGAAGCTTTCTTT

d_gene: TRBD1
abundance: once
j_gene: TRBJ1-1
v_gene: TRBV30
CDR3aa: CASHRGNTEAFF
CDR3nt: TGTGCTTCCCACAGGGGGAATACTGAAGCTTTCTTT

d_gene: TRBD2
abundance: few
j_gene: TRBJ2-1
v_gene: TRBV7-8
CDR3aa: CASSPLISGGAIGQFF
CDR3nt: TGTGCCAGCAGCCCCTTGATTAGCGGGGGGGCAATTGGGCAGTTCTTC

d_gene: TRBD1
abundance: NA
j_gene: TRBJ1-2
v_gene: TRBV7-3
CDR3aa: CASSSGQGYGYTF
CDR3nt: TGTGCCAGCAGCTCTGGACAGGGCTATGGCTACACCTTC

d_gene: TRBD1
abundance: once
j_gene: TRBJ2-3
v_gene: TRBV4-2
CDR3aa: CASSQGQGVTDTQYF
CDR3nt: TGTGCCAGCAGCCAAGGACAGGGGGTCACAGATACGCAGTATTTT

d_gene: NA
abundance: NA
j_gene: TRBJ2-2
v_gene: TRBV13
CDR3aa: CASSSPHPWDTNTGELFF
CDR3nt: TGTGCCAGCAGCTCGCCGCACCCTTGGGACACCAACACCGGGGAGCTGTTTTTT

d_gene: NA
abundance: NA
j_gene: TRBJ2-3
v_gene: TRBV2
CDR3aa: CATETPLEDTQYF
CDR3nt: TGTGCCACCGAAACCCCCCTAGAGGATACGCAGTATTTT

d_gene: TRBD1
abundance: NA
j_gene: TRBJ1-1
v_gene: TRBV23-1
CDR3aa: CASSQSKDRGNTEAFF
CDR3nt: TGCGCCAGCAGTCAATCCAAGGACAGGGGTAACACTGAAGCTTTCTTT

d_gene: TRBD1
abundance: once
j_gene: TRBJ1-2
v_gene: TRBV7-8
CDR3aa: CASSAGTGANYGYTF
CDR3nt: TGTGCCAGCAGCGCCGGGACAGGGGCCAACTATGGCTACACCTTC

d_gene: NA
abundance: NA
j_gene: TRBJ1-1
v_gene: TRBV27
CDR3aa: CASSTRQDGNTEAFF
CDR3nt: TGTGCCAGCAGTACCCGACAGGACGGGAACACTGAAGCTTTCTTT

d_gene: NA
abundance: NA
j_gene: TRBJ2-7
v_gene: TRBV5-1
CDR3aa: CASSYSPTYEQYF
CDR3nt: TGCGCCAGCAGCTACAGTCCCACCTACGAGCAGTACTTC

d_gene: TRBD2
abundance: NA
j_gene: TRBJ2-3
v_gene: TRBV19
CDR3aa: CATTGLAGDTDTQYF
CDR3nt: TGTGCCACCACGGGGCTAGCGGGGGATACAGATACGCAGTATTTT

d_gene: TRBD1
abundance: NA
j_gene: TRBJ1-1
v_gene: TRBV3-1/TRBV3-2
CDR3aa: CASSTNRGTEAFF
CDR3nt: TGTGCCAGCAGCACGAACAGGGGGACTGAAGCTTTCTTT

d_gene: NA
abundance: NA
j_gene: TRBJ1-1
v_gene: TRBV7-9
CDR3aa: CASSLLDRDTEAFF
CDR3nt: TGTGCCAGCAGCTTGTTAGACCGGGACACTGAAGCTTTCTTT

d_gene: NA
abundance: NA
j_gene: TRBJ2-6
v_gene: TRBV20-1
CDR3aa: CSASLAGGANVLTF
CDR3nt: TGCAGTGCTAGTCTGGCGGGTGGGGCCAACGTCCTGACTTTC

d_gene: TRBD1
abundance: NA
j_gene: TRBJ1-3
v_gene: TRBV5-4
CDR3aa: CASSQGGTGVVGNTIYF
CDR3nt: TGTGCCAGCAGCCAGGGCGGGACAGGGGTTGTCGGAAACACCATATATTTT

d_gene: NA
abundance: NA
j_gene: TRBJ1-1
v_gene: TRBV6-2/TRBV6-3
CDR3aa: CASSYSTASMNTEAFF
CDR3nt: TGTGCCAGCAGTTACTCGACAGCCAGCATGAACACTGAAGCTTTCTTT

d_gene: TRBD1
abundance: NA
j_gene: TRBJ1-6
v_gene: TRBV7-9
CDR3aa: CAISAGDSYNSPLHF
CDR3nt: TGTGCCATCTCGGCCGGGGACAGTTATAATTCACCCCTCCACTTT

d_gene: NA
abundance: NA
j_gene: TRBJ1-1
v_gene: TRBV4-3
CDR3aa: CASSQDIRTTLNTEAFF
CDR3nt: TGCGCCAGCAGCCAAGATATCCGGACAACTTTGAACACTGAAGCTTTCTTT

d_gene: TRBD1
abundance: NA
j_gene: TRBJ1-1
v_gene: TRBV15
CDR3aa: CATSRIRQGNTEAFF
CDR3nt: TGTGCCACCAGCAGAATTAGACAGGGGAACACTGAAGCTTTCTTT

d_gene: NA
abundance: NA
j_gene: TRBJ1-6
v_gene: TRBV14
CDR3aa: CASSQVAAGNSPLHF
CDR3nt: TGTGCCAGCAGCCAAGTCGCGGCGGGCAATTCACCCCTCCACTTT

d_gene: TRBD2
abundance: NA
j_gene: TRBJ2-3
v_gene: TRBV9
CDR3aa: CASSELAVSTDTQYF
CDR3nt: TGTGCCAGCAGCGAACTAGCGGTTAGCACAGATACGCAGTATTTT

d_gene: TRBD1
abundance: NA
j_gene: TRBJ1-3
v_gene: TRBV5-1
CDR3aa: CASSETDRSSGNTIYF
CDR3nt: TGCGCCAGCAGCGAAACGGACAGGAGCTCTGGAAACACCATATATTTT

d_gene: NA
abundance: NA
j_gene: TRBJ1-3
v_gene: TRBV4-3
CDR3aa: CASSQVAGLTPSGNTIYF
CDR3nt: TGCGCCAGCAGCCAAGTCGCAGGCCTTACCCCCTCTGGAAACACCATATATTTT

d_gene: TRBD2
abundance: NA
j_gene: TRBJ2-3
v_gene: TRBV29-1
CDR3aa: CSVGALAGDTQYF
CDR3nt: TGCAGCGTTGGGGCTCTAGCGGGAGATACGCAGTATTTT

d_gene: NA
abundance: once
j_gene: TRBJ2-7
v_gene: TRBV7-2
CDR3aa: CASSFGNRQLFSYEQYF
CDR3nt: TGTGCCAGCAGCTTTGGGAATCGACAGCTTTTCTCCTACGAGCAGTACTTC

d_gene: NA
abundance: NA
j_gene: TRBJ2-1
v_gene: TRBV29-1
CDR3aa: CSVGGGQESSYNEQFF
CDR3nt: TGCAGCGTTGGGGGGGGACAGGAGAGCTCCTACAATGAGCAGTTCTTC

d_gene: TRBD2
abundance: once
j_gene: TRBJ2-1
v_gene: TRBV4-1
CDR3aa: CASSQEPSGGFNEQFF
CDR3nt: TGCGCCAGCAGCCAAGAACCTAGCGGGGGGTTCAATGAGCAGTTCTTC

d_gene: TRBD1
abundance: once
j_gene: TRBJ1-1
v_gene: TRBV5-1
CDR3aa: CASSSPGQTIINTEAFF
CDR3nt: TGCGCCAGCAGCTCCCCGGGACAGACTATTATCAACACTGAAGCTTTCTTT

d_gene: NA
abundance: NA
j_gene: TRBJ2-1
v_gene: TRBV9
CDR3aa: CASSETLRGFNEQFF
CDR3nt: TGTGCCAGCAGCGAGACCTTGCGGGGCTTTAATGAGCAGTTCTTC

d_gene: NA
abundance: few
j_gene: TRBJ1-5
v_gene: TRBV7-8
CDR3aa: CASSLAGGGYSNQPQHF
CDR3nt: TGTGCCAGCAGCTTAGCCGGGGGTGGTTATAGCAATCAGCCCCAGCATTTT